Shown below are 22 T cell receptor beta chains from a single sample sequenced in a study of T cell responses to AZD1222 COVID-19 vaccine. Some clones are missing from TCRdb's copy, which holds only in-frame ones; the method was immunoSEQ multiplex PCR. Seen here are approximately 140,000 clones, roughly 92% observed once, and the top ten hold less than 9.5%. The source material was peripheral blood, sampled 28 days after the second AZD1222 dose. Every receptor here comes from an adult who received the AZD1222 COVID-19 vaccine.

V gene TRBV11-2 combines with J gene TRBJ2-3, with 8 bases lining up with TRBD2. In germline, CDR1 is SGHAT, CDR2 FQNNGV. J lost 1 base, V lost 5 bases, and 5 bases had no gene match. The CDR3 length is 15 residues. The CDR3 DNA reads TGTGCCAGCAGCCCCCAAGCGGGGGGCACAGATACGCAGTATTTT. Translation gives CASSPQAGGTDTQYF.

The chain has TRBV7-8 and TRBJ2-5; no reliable D call. V gave up 6 bases and J gave up 5 bases, with 13 bases separating them. There are 13 residues in the CDR3. Germline V lookup: CDR1 SGHVS, CDR2 FQNEAQ. The CDR3 loop reads CASSPTWAETQYF. In DNA, the CDR3 is TGTGCCAGCAGTCCTACTTGGGCCGAGACCCAGTACTTC.

The chain uses TRBV7-3 and TRBJ2-2; the match to TRBD2 covers 8 bases. Germline CDR1 SGHTA, CDR2 FQGTGA. This CDR3 has 18 residues. Unmatched junction bases numbered 12, after V lost 1 base and J lost 5 bases. CDR3 DNA sequence: TGTGCCAGCAGCTTAAAGGGGGGACTAGGCGAGTTGACCGGGGAGCTGTTTTTT. It yields the protein CASSLKGGLGELTGELFF.

This chain connects TRBV12-5 to TRBJ2-7; no definite D call. CDR1 is LGHNT, CDR2 FRNRAP, per germline. This CDR3 has 12 residues. Deletions cut 6 bases from V and 1 base from J, with 7 bases between. The CDR3 bases are TGTGCTAGTGGCTCCGAGTCCTACGAGCAGTACTTC. Protein product: CASGSESYEQYF.

The chain links TRBV19 to TRBJ1-5, with unresolved D. CDR1 and CDR2 (germline): LNHDA, SQIVND (reference sequence). CDR3 length: 13 residues. Trimming shortened V by 8 bases and J by 6 bases, and 14 bases separated the two germline ends. CDR3 sequence reads: CASWTPSGQPQHF. CDR3 in DNA: TGTGCCAGTTGGACCCCCTCAGGTCAGCCCCAGCATTTT.

The rearrangement links TRBV7-9 to TRBJ1-1; TRBD1 aligns across 8 bases. J lost 4 bases, V lost 6 bases, and 7 bases had no gene match. The CDR3 is made up of 14 amino acids. Germline CDR1 and CDR2: SEHNR and FQNEAQ (reference sequence). The DNA for the CDR3 is TGTGCCAGCAGGCCTACAGGGGGAAGCACTGAAGCTTTCTTT. Its translation: CASRPTGGSTEAFF.

The V and J genes are TRBV5-1 and TRBJ1-3, with no clear D. V lost 0 bases to trimming and J lost 2 bases, with 12 bases between them. This CDR3 has 16 residues. The germline V gene encodes CDR1 SGHRS and CDR2 YFSETQ. For the CDR3, the DNA is TGCGCCAGCAGCTTGGACGGGGATTCACCTGGAAACACCATATATTTT. Its translation is CASSLDGDSPGNTIYF.

The chain is built from TRBV30 and TRBJ1-1; the match to TRBD1 covers 8 bases. The V gene end was trimmed by 3 bases and the J gene end by 5 bases; junction bases not matched to a gene: 14. Germline CDR1 is GTSNPN and CDR2 is SVGIG (reference sequence). The CDR3 runs 16 residues. The CDR3 DNA reads TGTGCCTGGAGCGCAACTATAGGACAGGGTAGAACTGAAGCTTTCTTT. Its translation is CAWSATIGQGRTEAFF.

The chain combines TRBV2 with TRBJ1-2; D might be TRBD1 (5 bases). CDR3 size: 13 residues. Germline V gene sequence: CDR1 SNHLY, CDR2 FYNNEI. Trimming cost V 8 bases and J 1 base, with 11 bases left between them. The chain's CDR3 is CASSFQGNYGYTF. The CDR3 DNA reads TGTGCCAGCTCTTTTCAGGGTAACTATGGCTACACCTTC.

This chain uses TRBV7-2 with TRBJ1-5; TRBD1 is a possible D gene (5 bases). Germline V gene lookup returns CDR1 SGHTA and CDR2 FQGNSA. The CDR3 loop spans 13 amino acids. Trimming left V 10 bases short and J 9 bases short, with 19 bases between. CDR3 sequence: CATSGGARGPQHF. The CDR3 nucleotides read TGTGCCACCTCTGGGGGAGCGCGCGGGCCCCAGCATTTT.

This rearrangement joins TRBV18 to TRBJ1-3; no definite D call. Trimming removed 1 base from V and 4 bases from J, with 17 bases in between. The CDR3 is 17 residues long. Germline V gene lookup returns CDR1 KGHSH and CDR2 LQKENI. The CDR3 DNA reads as TGTGCCAGCTCACCACAGCCACTGGGCACTTTAGGAAACACCATATATTTT. It codes for CASSPQPLGTLGNTIYF.

The rearrangement links TRBV7-2 to TRBJ2-5; 8 positions agree with TRBD2. CDR1 is SGHTA, CDR2 FQGNSA, per germline. With V trimmed by 1 base and J by 9 bases, 7 bases remained unmatched. This CDR3 contains 14 residues. CDR3 sequence reads: CASSLGRGASAQYF. CDR3 nucleotides: TGTGCCAGCAGCTTAGGGCGGGGGGCCTCGGCCCAGTACTTC. Full variable domain (outside the CDR3, taken from reference TRBV7-2 and TRBJ2-5): GAGVSQSPSNKVTEKGKDVELRCDPISGHTALYWYRQSLGQGLEFLIYFQGNSAPDKSGLPSDRFSAERTGGSVSTLTIQRTQQEDSAVYLCASSLGRGASAQYFGPGTRLLVL.

The rearrangement joins TRBV7-9 to TRBJ2-5, with D perhaps being TRBD1 or TRBD2 (5 bases each). This CDR3 comprises 15 residues. V was cut by 1 base and J by 5 bases, with 14 bases left in between. Germline values: CDR1 SEHNR, CDR2 FQNEAQ (reference sequence). The CDR3 region is CASSLGWDPGETQYF. The CDR3 coding sequence is TGTGCCAGCAGCTTAGGATGGGACCCCGGGGAGACCCAGTACTTC.

The chain combines TRBV9 with TRBJ1-4; a weak D match, TRBD1 (5 bases). The CDR3 sequence is 15 residues long. V dropped 2 bases and J dropped 3 bases, with 11 bases sitting between them. Germline lookup yields CDR1 SGDLS and CDR2 YYNGEE. The CDR3 coding sequence is TGTGCCAGCAGCGTCGGGGGGTCTCCTAATGAAAAACTGTTTTTT. This sequence encodes CASSVGGSPNEKLFF.

This clone was seen a single time. The chain carries TRBV18 and TRBJ1-2, with 8 nucleotides matching TRBD1. V shed 3 bases, J shed 0 bases, and the junction held 6 bases outside the gene matches. The CDR3 contains 16 residues. Looked up from germline, CDR1 is KGHSH and CDR2 is LQKENI. CDR3 protein: CASSPGQEAPNYGYTF. The CDR3 bases are TGTGCCAGCTCACCGGGACAGGAAGCTCCTAACTATGGCTACACCTTC.

V is TRBV7-9 and J is TRBJ2-6; 10 nucleotides match TRBD1. Trimming cost V 7 bases and J 0 bases; bases outside gene matches: 15. CDR3 size: 20 residues. The germline V gene has CDR1 SEHNR and CDR2 FQNEAQ (reference sequence). As DNA, the CDR3 is TGTGCCAGCACCTTTAATAACCTTGGGACAGGGGACTCTGGGGCCAACGTCCTGACTTTC. This translates into CASTFNNLGTGDSGANVLTF.

The chain carries TRBV14 and TRBJ1-6; the match to TRBD1 covers 8 bases. Germline V gene data show CDR1 as SGHDN and CDR2 as FVKESK. CDR3 length: 15 amino acids. The V segment lost 1 base and the J segment 9 bases; nucleotides outside the gene matches: 5. The DNA for the CDR3 is TGTGCCAGCAGCCAAGGGCAGGGGGCCGGTTCACCCCTCCACTTT. Residues: CASSQGQGAGSPLHF.

The genes are TRBV28 and TRBJ1-3; D is ambiguous. Germline V CDR1 and CDR2: MDHEN, SYDVKM. The CDR3 length is 14 residues. Trimming shortened V by 3 bases and J by 2 bases, and 8 bases separated the two germline ends. The CDR3 coding sequence is TGTGCCAGCAGTTTCTCAGGAACTGGAAACACCATATATTTT. This encodes CASSFSGTGNTIYF.

The chain joins TRBV5-1 to TRBJ1-5; D gene unclear. This CDR3 is built from 14 residues. Germline V lookup: CDR1 SGHRS, CDR2 YFSETQ. V was cut by 0 bases and J by 3 bases, with 7 bases left in between. The CDR3 DNA reads TGCGCCAGCAGCTTGGGAGAGTCCAATCAGCCCCAGCATTTT. Translating gives CASSLGESNQPQHF. The full variable domain, in which reference TRBV5-1 and TRBJ1-5 provide the parts outside the CDR3, is KAGVTQTPRYLIKTRGQQVTLSCSPISGHRSVSWYQQTPGQGLQFLFEYFSETQRNKGNFPGRFSGRQFSNSRSEMNVSTLELGDSALYLCASSLGESNQPQHFGDGTRLSIL.

CDR3 DNA sequence: TGTGCCAGCAGTTTCGGGACGGTGAACACTGAAGCTTTCTTT. The encoded protein is CASSFGTVNTEAFF. This chain joins TRBV28 and TRBJ1-1; the D gene is possibly TRBD1 (5 bases). Germline V gene sequence: CDR1 MDHEN, CDR2 SYDVKM. The germline V and J ends were trimmed by 3 bases and 0 bases, with 8 bases remaining between them. The CDR3 covers 14 residues.

The rearrangement uses TRBV6-5 and TRBJ1-2; TRBD1 matches 8 bases. CDR3 length: 13 amino acids. Trimming removed 7 bases from V and 5 bases from J; junction bases left unmatched: 6. Germline loops: CDR1 MNHEY, CDR2 SVGAGI. The CDR3 DNA follows: TGTGCCAGCACCGACAGGGGACAGTATGGCTACACCTTC. This encodes CASTDRGQYGYTF.

This rearrangement joins TRBV3-1 (or the pseudogene TRBV3-2) to TRBJ2-2; TRBD2 aligns across 9 bases. The CDR3 consists of 18 residues. In germline, CDR1 is LGHDT, CDR2 YNNKEL (reference sequence). V shed 2 bases, J shed 5 bases, and the junction held 12 bases outside the gene matches. This CDR3 is CASSQYLAGSIKTGELFF. In DNA form, the CDR3 reads TGTGCCAGCAGCCAATACCTAGCGGGGTCCATAAAAACCGGGGAGCTGTTTTTT.